A single sample is the source of the 32 T cell receptor beta chains below, sequenced in a study of OX40 agonist ivuxolimab in advanced cancers. Method: immunoSEQ multiplex PCR; TCRdb's copy keeps in-frame clones and lacks some. The data hold 70,000 to 90,000 clones, with 81% observed a single time. The sequences come from CD4+ or CD8+ T cells sorted from blood, collected in a trial of the OX40 agonist ivuxolimab. These receptors originate from an adult with an advanced solid tumor such as melanoma, head and neck, liver or kidney cancer.

This chain uses TRBV25-1 with TRBJ1-5; D not certain. The CDR3 runs 14 residues. V was pared by 1 base and J by 7 bases, with 11 bases between. Germline loops: CDR1 MGHDK, CDR2 SYGVNS. DNA for the CDR3: TGTGCCAGCAGTGAATCTCAGTTAAGACAGCCCCAGCATTTT. Its protein is CASSESQLRQPQHF.

The chain is built from TRBV5-1 and TRBJ1-1; no clear D. CDR1 SGHRS and CDR2 YFSETQ come from the germline V gene. CDR3 size: 15 residues. Deletions cut 0 bases from V and 4 bases from J, with 13 bases between. The CDR3 region is CASSLEGTLFTEAFF. CDR3 nucleotide sequence: TGCGCCAGCAGCTTGGAGGGCACGCTCTTCACTGAAGCTTTCTTT.

This clone was seen just once. The chain uses TRBV2 and TRBJ2-5, with D hard to call. Germline V gene data show CDR1 as SNHLY and CDR2 as FYNNEI. Trimming left V 1 base short and J 2 bases short, with 8 bases between. The CDR3 extends over 14 amino acids. The CDR3 sequence: CASSEDWVQETQYF. DNA of the CDR3: TGTGCCAGCAGTGAAGATTGGGTTCAAGAGACCCAGTACTTC.

The chain carries TRBV19 and TRBJ2-3, with a tentative D call TRBD2 (5 bases). The germline CDR1 and CDR2 sequences are LNHDA and SQIVND (reference sequence). The germline V and J ends were trimmed by 0 bases and 4 bases, with 5 bases remaining between them. The length of the CDR3 is 13 residues. CDR3: CASSIEGADTQYF. The CDR3 nucleotides are TGTGCCAGTAGTATAGAGGGAGCAGATACGCAGTATTTT.

J is TRBJ1-5 and V is TRBV29-1; perhaps TRBD1 as D (5 bases). The V end lost 4 bases, the J end lost 3 bases, and 10 bases lay between the germline ends. The CDR3 has 13 amino acids. CDR1 and CDR2 (germline): SQVTM, ANQGSEA. CDR3 nucleotide sequence: TGCAGCGTTGGTTCAGGGCACAATCAGCCCCAGCATTTT. Amino acids: CSVGSGHNQPQHF.

The V and J genes are TRBV7-8 and TRBJ1-1, with D perhaps matching TRBD1 (6 bases). From germline, CDR1 is SGHVS and CDR2 FQNEAQ. V gave up 5 bases and J gave up 1 base, with 11 bases separating them. This CDR3 region has 14 residues. The CDR3 here is CASSLGGENTEAFF. DNA of the CDR3: TGTGCCAGCAGCCTAGGGGGGGAGAACACTGAAGCTTTCTTT.

In this sample, this clone turned up a few times. The chain employs TRBV6-5 and TRBJ2-5; D remains ambiguous. V was clipped by 2 bases and J by 4 bases, with 8 bases between them. This CDR3 is 13 amino acids long. Germline-derived CDR1 and CDR2 are MNHEY and SVGAGI. The DNA of the CDR3 is TGTGCCAGCAGTTACGCTAGTGCAGAGACCCAGTACTTC. It is translated as CASSYASAETQYF.

This clone was detected a few times. The chain joins TRBV19 to TRBJ2-5, with D possibly being TRBD1 or TRBD2 (6 bases each). This CDR3 contains 15 residues. Germline loops: CDR1 LNHDA, CDR2 SQIVND (reference sequence). The V end lost 3 bases, the J end lost 5 bases, and 16 bases lay between the germline ends. CDR3 nucleotide sequence: TGTGCCAGTAGTATGCTAGCGAGGGGGTTTGAGACCCAGTACTTC. Residues: CASSMLARGFETQYF.

This clone was recorded a few times. The gene calls are TRBV2 and TRBJ1-5, with TRBD1 matching over 8 bases. The CDR3 consists of 15 residues. V was clipped by 1 base and J by 6 bases; unmatched bases: 5. Germline CDR1 SNHLY, CDR2 FYNNEI. The CDR3, as DNA: TGTGCCAGCAGTGAAGAGAGCACAGGGGGTCAGCCCCAGCATTTT. Protein sequence: CASSEESTGGQPQHF. The variable domain in full, with the rest retrieved from reference TRBV2 and TRBJ1-5, is EPEVTQTPSHQVTQMGQEVILRCVPISNHLYFYWYRQILGQKVEFLVSFYNNEISEKSEIFDDQFSVERPDGSNFTLKIRSTKLEDSAMYFCASSEESTGGQPQHFGDGTRLSIL.

The chain couples TRBV27 to TRBJ1-1; 9 bases are a match to TRBD1. Germline loops: CDR1 MNHEY, CDR2 SMNVEV (reference sequence). Trimming at V came to 2 bases and at J to 2 bases, leaving 9 bases not matched to a gene. The CDR3 length is 17 residues. CDR3 in DNA: TGTGCCAGCAGTTTAATGTTGCGGACAGGGGTTAACACTGAAGCTTTCTTT. It is translated as CASSLMLRTGVNTEAFF.

This sequence joins TRBV14 and TRBJ2-5, with D hard to call. V gave up 5 bases and J gave up 6 bases, with 16 bases separating them. CDR3 length equals 14 residues. Germline V gives CDR1 SGHDN, CDR2 FVKESK. The CDR3 here is CASSAAWHSKTQYF. CDR3 DNA: TGTGCCAGCAGCGCCGCCTGGCATTCGAAGACCCAGTACTTC.

This clone is deemed medium-sized. The rearrangement links TRBV6-6 to TRBJ2-7, with D possibly TRBD1 on 6 matching bases. This CDR3 spans 13 amino acids. CDR1 MNHNY and CDR2 SVGAGI come from the germline V gene (reference sequence). V was trimmed by 10 bases and J by 5 bases, leaving 18 bases between them. CDR3 amino acids: CATAAGAVHEQYF. For the CDR3, the DNA is TGTGCCACCGCGGCAGGGGCAGTTCACGAGCAGTACTTC.

The genes are TRBV6-7 and TRBJ1-5; 9 bases are shared with TRBD1. TRBV6-7 is known as an ORF, though its function is uncertain. The J segment lost 3 bases and the V segment lost 0 bases, leaving 6 bases of the junction unmatched. This CDR3 region has 17 residues. The CDR3 DNA is TGTGCCAGCAGTTACTCCTCCGGACAGGGGTCCAATCAGCCCCAGCATTTT. Its translation is CASSYSSGQGSNQPQHF.

The rearrangement joins TRBV19 to TRBJ1-4; a weak D match, TRBD1 (6 bases). The V end lost 4 bases, the J end lost 8 bases, and 14 bases lay between the germline ends. Germline V gene lookup returns CDR1 LNHDA and CDR2 SQIVND (reference sequence). This CDR3 has 14 amino acids. CDR3 DNA sequence: TGTGCCAGTAGTAGCCAGGGGAGAGAAGAAAAACTGTTTTTT. Its translation is CASSSQGREEKLFF.

This sequence joins TRBV5-8 and TRBJ1-4; D not certain. This CDR3 region has 14 residues. The ends were cut back, 2 bases at V and 0 bases at J, with 5 bases in the middle. Germline values: CDR1 SGHTS, CDR2 YDEGEE. The CDR3 sequence is CASSLETTNEKLFF. DNA for the CDR3: TGTGCCAGCAGCTTAGAAACAACTAATGAAAAACTGTTTTTT.

The chain recombines TRBV2 with TRBJ2-7, with 10 bases that match TRBD2. The length of the CDR3 is 15 residues. The germline V gene encodes CDR1 SNHLY and CDR2 FYNNEI. The junction had 5 bases not matched to a gene; V was cut back by 3 bases and J by 3 bases. The CDR3 DNA follows: TGTGCCAGCAGTGACGGGCTAGCGGGGGACTACGAGCAGTACTTC. This sequence encodes CASSDGLAGDYEQYF. Based on the CDR3 plus reference TRBV2 and TRBJ2-7, the full variable domain is EPEVTQTPSHQVTQMGQEVILRCVPISNHLYFYWYRQILGQKVEFLVSFYNNEISEKSEIFDDQFSVERPDGSNFTLKIRSTKLEDSAMYFCASSDGLAGDYEQYFGPGTRLTVT.

V gene TRBV4-1 combines with J gene TRBJ1-1; the match to TRBD1 covers 8 bases. The germline gives CDR1 MGHRA, CDR2 YSYEKL. V shed 4 bases, J shed 3 bases, and the junction held 7 bases outside the gene matches. This CDR3 is built from 15 residues. The CDR3 here is CASSPEWGQDTEAFF. In DNA form, the CDR3 reads TGCGCCAGCAGCCCCGAATGGGGACAGGACACTGAAGCTTTCTTT.

Comment on this clone: Mismatch with germline at one junction end may stem from a read error. The chain has TRBV6-1 and TRBJ2-3; D is unclear. Germline CDR1 reads MNHNS; CDR2 reads SASEGT. This CDR3 has 14 amino acids. The CDR3 here is CASTERGPTDTQYF. In nucleotides, the CDR3 is TGTGCCAGCACTGAACGTGGACCTACAGATACGCAGTATTTT.

The genes are TRBV11-2 and TRBJ2-2, with 12 bases aligning to TRBD1. The junction had 3 bases not matched to a gene; V was cut back by 3 bases and J by 7 bases. CDR3 length equals 15 residues. The germline gives CDR1 SGHAT, CDR2 FQNNGV. The CDR3 DNA reads TGTGCCAGCAGCTTCGGGACAGGGGGCCACGGGGAGCTGTTTTTT. As protein: CASSFGTGGHGELFF. The full variable domain, with the rest looked up from reference TRBV11-2 and TRBJ2-2, is EAGVAQSPRYKIIEKRQSVAFWCNPISGHATLYWYQQILGQGPKLLIQFQNNGVVDDSQLPKDRFSAERLKGVDSTLKIQPAKLEDSAVYLCASSFGTGGHGELFFGEGSRLTVL.

The chain uses TRBV29-1 and TRBJ2-7, with D possibly being TRBD1 (6 bases). The ends were cut back, 4 bases at V and 3 bases at J, with 16 bases in the middle. Germline assignment: CDR1 SQVTM and CDR2 ANQGSEA. The CDR3 loop spans 14 amino acids. CDR3 loop: CSVAFVDRRYEQYF. The CDR3 DNA reads TGCAGCGTTGCCTTTGTTGACAGGCGCTACGAGCAGTACTTC.

The chain joins TRBV5-8 to TRBJ2-2, with 11 bases identical to TRBD1. The CDR3 runs to 16 residues. The germline V gene has CDR1 SGHTS and CDR2 YDEGEE. V lost 3 bases to trimming and J lost 5 bases; unmatched junction nucleotides: 6. The DNA for the CDR3 is TGTGCCAGCAGCTGGGGGACAGGGGGAACGACCGGGGAGCTGTTTTTT. Translated: CASSWGTGGTTGELFF. Using reference TRBV5-8 and TRBJ2-2 for the parts outside the CDR3, the full variable domain is EAGVTQSPTHLIKTRGQQATLRCSPISGHTSVYWYQQALGLGLQFLLWYDEGEERNRGNFPPRFSGRQFPNYSSELNVNALELEDSALYLCASSWGTGGTTGELFFGEGSRLTVL.

The chain couples TRBV2 to TRBJ2-2; D remains unclear. The CDR3 has 14 residues. In germline, CDR1 is SNHLY, CDR2 FYNNEI. V lost 1 base and J lost 5, with 8 bases in between. CDR3 sequence: CASSEEYTTGELFF. The CDR3 coding sequence is TGTGCCAGCAGTGAAGAGTATACTACCGGGGAGCTGTTTTTT.

The chain combines TRBV19 with TRBJ2-7; no clear D. CDR1 is LNHDA, CDR2 SQIVND, per germline (reference sequence). V was trimmed by 6 bases and J by 0 bases, leaving 9 bases between them. CDR3 length: 13 amino acids. The CDR3 protein is CASRSGRSYEQYF. CDR3 in DNA: TGTGCCAGTAGATCCGGCCGCTCCTACGAGCAGTACTTC.

The genes are TRBV18 and TRBJ1-5; the D is unclear. This CDR3 is built from 14 residues. CDR1 and CDR2 from the germline V gene are KGHSH and LQKENI. V was trimmed by 6 bases and J by 0 bases, leaving 9 bases between them. Here the CDR3 reads CASSTDFSNQPQHF. The CDR3 coding sequence is TGTGCCAGCTCGACGGACTTTAGCAATCAGCCCCAGCATTTT.

The chain carries TRBV30 and TRBJ2-5; D may correspond to TRBD1 or TRBD2 (5 bases each). This CDR3 contains 13 residues. Germline V lookup: CDR1 GTSNPN, CDR2 SVGIG (reference sequence). With 2 bases removed from V and 7 bases from J, the gap between germline ends came to 14 bases. CDR3 bases: TGTGCCTGGAGTTGGCTAGCTAGGGGGACCCAGTACTTC. Amino acid sequence: CAWSWLARGTQYF.

The chain is built from TRBV5-8 and TRBJ2-3; 7 nucleotides line up with TRBD1. From germline, CDR1 is SGHTS and CDR2 YDEGEE. The CDR3 is made up of 16 amino acids. Losses at the gene ends were 0 bases for V and 2 bases for J; bases not matched to a gene: 6. Written as DNA, the CDR3 is TGTGCCAGCAGCTTGGGAGCCGGGACAGCCACAGATACGCAGTATTTT. This gives the protein CASSLGAGTATDTQYF.

The V call is TRBV9, the J call TRBJ2-7, with 10 bases aligning to TRBD1. J was trimmed by 7 bases and V by 2 bases; bases with no gene match: 12. This CDR3 is 16 amino acids long. Looked up from germline, CDR1 is SGDLS and CDR2 is YYNGEE. The CDR3 protein is CASSVSTDRGLGEQYF. The CDR3, as DNA: TGTGCCAGCAGCGTTAGTACAGACAGGGGGCTGGGGGAGCAGTACTTC.

As concerns this clone: Other DNA sequences in this sample translate to the same CDR3. This rearrangement joins TRBV11-3 to TRBJ2-3; D is unresolved. The CDR3 consists of 13 residues. Trimming removed 1 base at V and 7 bases at J, with 9 bases between. CDR1 is SGHNT, CDR2 YENEEA, per germline. CDR3 protein: CASSLGGRNTQYF. The CDR3 coding sequence is TGTGCCAGCAGCTTAGGGGGTCGAAATACGCAGTATTTT.

The chain uses TRBV18 and TRBJ2-7, with a tentative D call TRBD2 (5 bases). The CDR3 has 11 residues. Trimming cost V 4 bases and J 7 bases, with 8 bases left between them. Germline CDR1 is KGHSH and CDR2 is LQKENI. CDR3 DNA sequence: TGTGCCAGCTCACTCAGAGGGGAGCAGTACTTC. Protein sequence: CASSLRGEQYF.

This clone was counted only a few times. This chain links TRBV18 with TRBJ1-1; no clear D. V was trimmed by 2 bases and J by 3 bases, leaving 10 bases between them. Germline values: CDR1 KGHSH, CDR2 LQKENI. This CDR3 spans 14 amino acids. The chain's CDR3 is CASSPGPTYTEAFF. In nucleotides, the CDR3 is TGTGCCAGCTCACCAGGGCCGACTTACACTGAAGCTTTCTTT.

V gene TRBV19 combines with J gene TRBJ1-2; 9 positions agree with TRBD1. This CDR3 is built from 14 residues. With V trimmed by 4 bases and J by 6 bases, 6 bases remained unmatched. The germline CDR1 and CDR2 sequences are LNHDA and SQIVND (reference sequence). CDR3 coding DNA: TGTGCCAGTAGTAGACCACAGGGGGCGGATGGCTACACCTTC. It translates to CASSRPQGADGYTF.

V gene TRBV29-1 combines with J gene TRBJ2-6, with a possible D match to TRBD1 (5 bases). Germline V lookup: CDR1 SQVTM, CDR2 ANQGSEA. V dropped 1 base and J dropped 0 bases, with 10 bases sitting between them. This CDR3 contains 16 residues. The chain's CDR3 is CSVEGRDSSGANVLTF. CDR3 DNA sequence: TGCAGCGTTGAAGGCAGGGATAGCTCTGGGGCCAACGTCCTGACTTTC.